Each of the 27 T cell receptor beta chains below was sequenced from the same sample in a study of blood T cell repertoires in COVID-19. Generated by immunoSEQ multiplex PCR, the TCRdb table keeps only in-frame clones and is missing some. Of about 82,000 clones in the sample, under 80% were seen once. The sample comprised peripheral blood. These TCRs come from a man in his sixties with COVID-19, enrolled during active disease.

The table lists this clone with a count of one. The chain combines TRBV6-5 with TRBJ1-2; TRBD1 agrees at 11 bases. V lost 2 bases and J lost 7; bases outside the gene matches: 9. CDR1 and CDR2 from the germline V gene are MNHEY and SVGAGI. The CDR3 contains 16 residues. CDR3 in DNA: TGTGCCAGCAGTTACGTAGAACCGGGACAGGGGGGTGGCTACACCTTC. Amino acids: CASSYVEPGQGGGYTF.

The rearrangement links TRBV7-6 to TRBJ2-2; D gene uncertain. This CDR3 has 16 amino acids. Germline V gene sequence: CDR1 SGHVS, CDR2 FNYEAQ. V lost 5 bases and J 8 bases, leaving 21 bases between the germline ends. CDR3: CASSPIVGQASGELFF. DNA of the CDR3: TGTGCCAGCAGCCCAATAGTGGGCCAGGCGTCGGGGGAGCTGTTTTTT.

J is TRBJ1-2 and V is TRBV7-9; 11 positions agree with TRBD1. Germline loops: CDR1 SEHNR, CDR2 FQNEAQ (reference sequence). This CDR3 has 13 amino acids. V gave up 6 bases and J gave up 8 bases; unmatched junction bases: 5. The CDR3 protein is CASSLDRGQGYTF. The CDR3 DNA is TGTGCCAGCAGTTTGGACAGGGGGCAGGGCTACACCTTC.

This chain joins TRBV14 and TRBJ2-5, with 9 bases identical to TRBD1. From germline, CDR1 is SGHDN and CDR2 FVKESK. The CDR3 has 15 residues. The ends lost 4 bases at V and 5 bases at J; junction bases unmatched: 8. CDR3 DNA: TGTGCCAGCAGCCGGCAACAGGGGGCCTGGGAGACCCAGTACTTC. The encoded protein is CASSRQQGAWETQYF.

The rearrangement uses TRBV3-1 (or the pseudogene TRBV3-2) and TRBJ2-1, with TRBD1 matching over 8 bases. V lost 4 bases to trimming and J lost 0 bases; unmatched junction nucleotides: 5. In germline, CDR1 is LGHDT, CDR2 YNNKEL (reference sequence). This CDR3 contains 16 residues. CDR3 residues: CASSPSGTGSYNEQFF. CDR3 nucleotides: TGTGCCAGCAGCCCATCGGGGACAGGCTCCTACAATGAGCAGTTCTTC.

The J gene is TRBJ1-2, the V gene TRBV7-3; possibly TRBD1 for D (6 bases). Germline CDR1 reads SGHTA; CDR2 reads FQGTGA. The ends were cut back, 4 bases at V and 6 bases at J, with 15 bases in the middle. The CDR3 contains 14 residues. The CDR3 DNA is TGTGCCAGCAGCTCCCGACACAGGGTTGATGGCTACACCTTC. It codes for CASSSRHRVDGYTF.

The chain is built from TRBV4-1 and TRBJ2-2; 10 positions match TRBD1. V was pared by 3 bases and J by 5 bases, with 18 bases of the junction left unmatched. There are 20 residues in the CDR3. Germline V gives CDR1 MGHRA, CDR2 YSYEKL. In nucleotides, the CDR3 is TGCGCCAGCAGCCAGGGCCTTGGTGCGTCCGGGACAGGGGTTACCGGGGAGCTGTTTTTT. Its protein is CASSQGLGASGTGVTGELFF.

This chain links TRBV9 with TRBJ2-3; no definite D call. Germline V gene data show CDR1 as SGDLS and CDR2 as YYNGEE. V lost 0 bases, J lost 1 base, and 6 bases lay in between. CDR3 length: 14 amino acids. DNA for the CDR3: TGTGCCAGCAGCGTAGATGCGGGCACAGATACGCAGTATTTT. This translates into CASSVDAGTDTQYF.

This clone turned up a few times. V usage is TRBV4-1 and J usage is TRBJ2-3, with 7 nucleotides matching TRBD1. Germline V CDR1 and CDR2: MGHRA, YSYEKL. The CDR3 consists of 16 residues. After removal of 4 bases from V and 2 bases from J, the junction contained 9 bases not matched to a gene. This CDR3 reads CASSRPRDSPTDTQYF. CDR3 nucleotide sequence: TGCGCCAGCAGCCGACCCCGGGACAGCCCCACAGATACGCAGTATTTT.

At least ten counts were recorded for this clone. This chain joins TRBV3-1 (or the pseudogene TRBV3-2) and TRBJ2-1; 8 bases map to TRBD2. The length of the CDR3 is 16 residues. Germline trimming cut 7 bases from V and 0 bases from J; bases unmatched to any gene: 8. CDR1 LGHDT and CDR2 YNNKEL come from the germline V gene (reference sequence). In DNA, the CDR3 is TGTGCCAGCAACGACGGGGGGGCACGCTCCTACAATGAGCAGTTCTTC. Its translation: CASNDGGARSYNEQFF.

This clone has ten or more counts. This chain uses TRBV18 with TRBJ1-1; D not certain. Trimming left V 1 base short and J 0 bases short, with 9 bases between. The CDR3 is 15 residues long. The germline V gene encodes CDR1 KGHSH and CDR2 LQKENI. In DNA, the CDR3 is TGTGCCAGCTCACCACGACTGGCAATGAACACTGAAGCTTTCTTT. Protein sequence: CASSPRLAMNTEAFF.

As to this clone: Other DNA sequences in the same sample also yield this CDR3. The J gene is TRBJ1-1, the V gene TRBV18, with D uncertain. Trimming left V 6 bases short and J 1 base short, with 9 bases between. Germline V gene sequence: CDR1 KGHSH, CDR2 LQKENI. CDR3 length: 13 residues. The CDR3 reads CASSPRGNTEAFF. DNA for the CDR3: TGTGCCAGCTCGCCTCGCGGGAACACTGAAGCTTTCTTT. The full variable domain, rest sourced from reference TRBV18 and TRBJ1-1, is NAGVMQNPRHLVRRRGQEARLRCSPMKGHSHVYWYRQLPEEGLKFMVYLQKENIIDESGMPKERFSAEFPKEGPSILRIQQVVRGDSAAYFCASSPRGNTEAFFGQGTRLTVV.

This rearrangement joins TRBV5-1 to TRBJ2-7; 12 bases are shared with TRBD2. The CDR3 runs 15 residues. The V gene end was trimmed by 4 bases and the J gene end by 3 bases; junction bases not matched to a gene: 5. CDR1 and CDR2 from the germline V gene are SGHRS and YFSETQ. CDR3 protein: CASSSSGLAGYEQYF. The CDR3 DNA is TGCGCCAGCAGCAGCTCGGGACTAGCGGGCTACGAGCAGTACTTC.

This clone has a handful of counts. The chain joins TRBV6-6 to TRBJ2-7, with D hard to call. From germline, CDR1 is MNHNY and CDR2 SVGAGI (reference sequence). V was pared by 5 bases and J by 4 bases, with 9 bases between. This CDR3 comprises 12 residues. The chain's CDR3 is CASSPEIYEQYF. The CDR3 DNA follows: TGTGCCAGCAGTCCCGAGATTTACGAGCAGTACTTC.

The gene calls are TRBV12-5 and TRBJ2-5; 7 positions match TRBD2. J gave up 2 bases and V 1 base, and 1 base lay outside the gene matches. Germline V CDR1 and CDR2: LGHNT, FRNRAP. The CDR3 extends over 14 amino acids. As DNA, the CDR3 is TGTGCTAGTGGTTTGGCGGGGGGACAAGAGACCCAGTACTTC. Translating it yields CASGLAGGQETQYF.

In nucleotides, the CDR3 is TGTGCCAGCAGCTTAGCGGCAGGGACAGCGAACCGTGAAGCTTTCTTT. Translated, it gives CASSLAAGTANREAFF. The chain has TRBV7-9 and TRBJ1-1; the match to TRBD1 covers 7 bases. CDR3 length equals 16 residues. V dropped 0 bases and J dropped 7; count of bases not matched to a gene: 11. Germline assignment: CDR1 SEHNR and CDR2 FQNEAQ (reference sequence).

As DNA, the CDR3 is TGTGCCAGCAGCAAGGACAGGGGGCTAGCGGGGGGGCCGTACGAGCAGTACTTC. It is translated as CASSKDRGLAGGPYEQYF. The chain has TRBV5-4 and TRBJ2-7, with D perhaps matching TRBD2 (12 bases). This CDR3 has 18 residues. V was shortened by 4 bases and J by 4 bases, with 27 bases between the two germline ends. CDR1 is SGHNT, CDR2 YYREEE, per germline (reference sequence).

The CDR3: CAIRQGAGTDTQYF. The DNA for the CDR3 is TGTGCCATCAGACAGGGGGCCGGGACAGATACGCAGTATTTT. The J gene is TRBJ2-3, the V gene TRBV10-3; 9 positions match TRBD1. CDR1 and CDR2 (germline): ENHRY, SYGVKD. The CDR3 length is 14 residues. Trimming cost V 6 bases and J 3 bases; bases outside gene matches: 4.

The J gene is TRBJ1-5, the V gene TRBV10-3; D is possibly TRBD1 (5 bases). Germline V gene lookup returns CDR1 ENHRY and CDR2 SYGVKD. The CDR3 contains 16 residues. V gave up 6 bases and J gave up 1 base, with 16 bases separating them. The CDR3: CAISTNARGSNQPQHF. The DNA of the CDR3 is TGTGCCATCAGCACAAACGCTCGGGGGAGCAATCAGCCCCAGCATTTT.

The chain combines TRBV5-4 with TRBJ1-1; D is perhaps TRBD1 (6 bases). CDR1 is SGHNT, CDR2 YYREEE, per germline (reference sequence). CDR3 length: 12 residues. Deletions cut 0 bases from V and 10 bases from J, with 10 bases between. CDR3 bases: TGTGCCAGCAGCTTGGAACAGGGTCGAGCTTTCTTT. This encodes CASSLEQGRAFF.

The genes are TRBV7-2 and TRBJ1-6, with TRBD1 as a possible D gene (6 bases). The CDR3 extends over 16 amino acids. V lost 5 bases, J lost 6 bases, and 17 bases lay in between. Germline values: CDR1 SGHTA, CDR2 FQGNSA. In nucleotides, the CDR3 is TGTGCCAGCAGCCTCCCCGGACAGAAAATTAATTCACCCCTCCACTTT. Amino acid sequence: CASSLPGQKINSPLHF.

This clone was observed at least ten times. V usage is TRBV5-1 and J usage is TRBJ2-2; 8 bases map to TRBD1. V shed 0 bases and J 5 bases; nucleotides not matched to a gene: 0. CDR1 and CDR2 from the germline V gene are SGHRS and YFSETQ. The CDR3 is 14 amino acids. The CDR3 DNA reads TGCGCCAGCAGCTTGGGGGACAGGACCGGGGAGCTGTTTTTT. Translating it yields CASSLGDRTGELFF. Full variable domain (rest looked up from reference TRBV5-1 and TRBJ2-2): KAGVTQTPRYLIKTRGQQVTLSCSPISGHRSVSWYQQTPGQGLQFLFEYFSETQRNKGNFPGRFSGRQFSNSRSEMNVSTLELGDSALYLCASSLGDRTGELFFGEGSRLTVL.

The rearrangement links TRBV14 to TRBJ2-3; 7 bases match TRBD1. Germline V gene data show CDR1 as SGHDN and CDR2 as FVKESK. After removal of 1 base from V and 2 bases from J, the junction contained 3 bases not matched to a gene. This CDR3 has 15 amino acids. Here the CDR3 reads CASSQVQGLTDTQYF. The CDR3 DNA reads TGTGCCAGCAGCCAAGTACAGGGGCTCACAGATACGCAGTATTTT.

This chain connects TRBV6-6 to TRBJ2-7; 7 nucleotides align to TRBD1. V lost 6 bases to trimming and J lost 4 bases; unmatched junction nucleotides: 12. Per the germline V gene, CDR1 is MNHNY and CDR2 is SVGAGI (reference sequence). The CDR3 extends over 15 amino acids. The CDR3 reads CASSLQQGKRYEQYF. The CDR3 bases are TGTGCCAGCAGCCTGCAACAGGGGAAACGGTACGAGCAGTACTTC.

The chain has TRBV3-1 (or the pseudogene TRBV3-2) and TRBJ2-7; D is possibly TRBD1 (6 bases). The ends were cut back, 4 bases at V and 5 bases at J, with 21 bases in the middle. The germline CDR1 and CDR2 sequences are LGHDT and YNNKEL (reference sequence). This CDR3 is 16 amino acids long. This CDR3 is CASSPDGFNREHEQYF. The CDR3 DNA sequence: TGTGCCAGCAGCCCAGACGGGTTTAACAGGGAGCACGAGCAGTACTTC.

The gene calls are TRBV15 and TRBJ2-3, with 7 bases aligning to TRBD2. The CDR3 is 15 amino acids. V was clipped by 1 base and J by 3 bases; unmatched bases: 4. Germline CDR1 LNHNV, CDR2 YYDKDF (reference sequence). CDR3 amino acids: CATSRAAGATDTQYF. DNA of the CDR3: TGTGCCACCAGCAGAGCGGCGGGAGCGACAGATACGCAGTATTTT.

The CDR3 DNA sequence: TGTGCCAGCAGGACGGCGGGGGGCGATCAGCCCCAGCATTTT. Translation gives CASRTAGGDQPQHF. The chain joins TRBV6-5 to TRBJ1-5; tentatively, D is TRBD1 (6 bases). CDR3 length equals 14 residues. Germline V gene lookup returns CDR1 MNHEY and CDR2 SVGAGI. V gave up 6 bases and J gave up 5 bases, with 14 bases separating them.